This is a list of T cell receptor beta chains from one sample in a study of human CD8 memory T cell subsets. TCRdb re-called the 5' RACE reads and shows each CDR3 protein once, DNA omitted. This listing includes about 6,500 distinct CDR3 sequences. Sequences were obtained from CD8+ T cells from PBMCs. The receptors originated from a human donor in good health. The CDR3 runs from the conserved cysteine through the conserved F or W. The size entry is marked missing in some rows and otherwise reads once, few, many or a size class.

CDR3: CASSYGGSNIQYF
J: TRBJ2-4
size: NA
V: TRBV27

CDR3: CASSLQGWGYTF
J: TRBJ1-2
size: NA
V: TRBV5-1

CDR3: CSVGRDFDEQYF
J: TRBJ2-7
size: medium-sized
V: TRBV29-1

CDR3: CASSLSSESYEQYF
J: TRBJ2-7
size: NA
V: TRBV28

CDR3: CAWHYNQGEQFF
J: TRBJ2-1
size: NA
V: TRBV30

CDR3: CASSLAGQTYNEQFF
J: TRBJ2-1
size: NA
V: TRBV5-1

CDR3: CASSLEDRVGNQPQHF
J: TRBJ1-5
size: NA
V: TRBV7-9

CDR3: CASSPRLAGGQETQYF
J: TRBJ2-5
size: NA
V: TRBV7-9

CDR3: CASTDRRTGPTEQYF
J: TRBJ2-7
size: NA
V: TRBV12-3/TRBV12-4

CDR3: CASSFGTDYEQYF
J: TRBJ2-7
size: NA
V: TRBV7-9

CDR3: CASSLTLAGNYEQYF
J: TRBJ2-7
size: NA
V: TRBV27

CDR3: CASSSPGATNNEQFF
J: TRBJ2-1
size: medium-sized
V: TRBV5-5

CDR3: CASSLAQGKGNEKLFF
J: TRBJ1-4
size: NA
V: TRBV5-1

CDR3: CAISNPSGSNYEQYF
J: TRBJ2-7
size: NA
V: TRBV10-3

CDR3: CASTLGEPGHPNQPQHF
J: TRBJ1-5
size: NA
V: TRBV7-9

CDR3: CSVVAFTYEQYF
J: TRBJ2-7
size: medium-sized
V: TRBV29-1

CDR3: CASSSLAGGPLDTQYF
J: TRBJ2-3
size: medium-sized
V: TRBV7-8

CDR3: CSARRRRFSDTIYF
J: TRBJ1-3
size: NA
V: TRBV20-1

CDR3: CASSLGTAGLPQHF
J: TRBJ1-5
size: medium-sized
V: TRBV12-3/TRBV12-4

CDR3: CASSLATSTDTQYF
J: TRBJ2-3
size: NA
V: TRBV12-3/TRBV12-4

CDR3: CASSPPKPQHF
J: TRBJ1-5
size: NA
V: TRBV18

CDR3: CATSREPAASYNEQFF
J: TRBJ2-1
size: NA
V: TRBV15

CDR3: CASSSGVYEQYF
J: TRBJ2-7
size: NA
V: TRBV7-9

CDR3: CASSFQREGRLLAGHNEQFF
J: TRBJ2-1
size: NA
V: TRBV2

CDR3: CASSFERASRDTQYF
J: TRBJ2-3
size: NA
V: TRBV12-3/TRBV12-4

CDR3: CASKPNPRDPQDTQYF
J: TRBJ2-3
size: NA
V: TRBV12-3/TRBV12-4

CDR3: CASSAVTSGSGTDTQYF
J: TRBJ2-3
size: NA
V: TRBV2

CDR3: CASSLGLLSEQYF
J: TRBJ2-7
size: NA
V: TRBV28

CDR3: CASSLLGFRDTQYF
J: TRBJ2-3
size: NA
V: TRBV5-6

CDR3: CASSVGTSGSMGETQYF
J: TRBJ2-5
size: NA
V: TRBV9

CDR3: CASQPRDTGELFF
J: TRBJ2-2
size: NA
V: TRBV28

CDR3: CASSSSLDRSYNEQFF
J: TRBJ2-1
size: NA
V: TRBV7-9

CDR3: CASSFVDRLAGHSYEQYF
J: TRBJ2-7
size: NA
V: TRBV28

CDR3: CAISNVIDEQFF
J: TRBJ2-1
size: medium-sized
V: TRBV10-3

CDR3: CASSTDYEQYF
J: TRBJ2-7
size: medium-sized
V: TRBV7-8

CDR3: CASRPGLAGPKYF
J: TRBJ2-7
size: NA
V: TRBV28

CDR3: CASSLGVAGVWGEQFF
J: TRBJ2-1
size: NA
V: TRBV7-8

CDR3: CASSYPPGEQFF
J: TRBJ2-1
size: NA
V: TRBV6-5

CDR3: CASSPLVGSPLHF
J: TRBJ1-6
size: medium-sized
V: TRBV11-2

CDR3: CASSLAMSEAFF
J: TRBJ1-1
size: NA
V: TRBV7-9

CDR3: CASSYDRGGEQFF
J: TRBJ2-1
size: NA
V: TRBV6-5

CDR3: CASRNRDAVHEAFF
J: TRBJ1-1
size: NA
V: TRBV28

CDR3: CASSYRLGGSYEQYF
J: TRBJ2-7
size: NA
V: TRBV6-5

CDR3: CASSTWDRKLAFF
J: TRBJ1-1
size: NA
V: TRBV28

CDR3: CASSLGLTGLGRKNIQYF
J: TRBJ2-4
size: NA
V: TRBV7-9

CDR3: CASSAGINSPLHF
J: TRBJ1-6
size: NA
V: TRBV19

CDR3: CASSPWLAGNNEQFF
J: TRBJ2-1
size: NA
V: TRBV14

CDR3: CASSPTLTSGPYNEQFF
J: TRBJ2-1
size: NA
V: TRBV19

CDR3: CAISATGGEGTDTQYF
J: TRBJ2-3
size: NA
V: TRBV10-3

CDR3: CASSLTGPQFF
J: TRBJ2-1
size: NA
V: TRBV7-9

CDR3: CASSPGAAFYEQYF
J: TRBJ2-7
size: NA
V: TRBV28

CDR3: CATSDLGTGVAFFNEQFF
J: TRBJ2-1
size: medium-sized
V: TRBV24-1

CDR3: CASSAGDYLYNEQFF
J: TRBJ2-1
size: NA
V: TRBV7-2

CDR3: CASNPGQGLHEQFF
J: TRBJ2-1
size: NA
V: TRBV7-9

CDR3: CASSLGPAGGSYSDNEQFF
J: TRBJ2-1
size: medium-sized
V: TRBV7-6